Listed here are 30 T cell receptor beta chains from one sample, sequenced in a study of blood T cell repertoires in COVID-19. Sequencing used immunoSEQ multiplex PCR; TCRdb keeps in-frame clones, though not all of them. The sample yields 55,000 to 90,000 clones, more than 65% seen once. The sample consisted of peripheral blood. The receptors derive from a woman in her seventies with acute or convalescent COVID-19.

V is TRBV5-1 and J is TRBJ2-3; 10 nucleotides agree with TRBD1. V shed 7 bases, J shed 4 bases, and the junction held 15 bases outside the gene matches. In germline, CDR1 is SGHRS, CDR2 YFSETQ. CDR3 length equals 17 residues. Here the CDR3 DNA reads TGCGCCAGCTCTAACAACCCGGGACAGGGGATTCCAGATACGCAGTATTTT. Encoded protein: CASSNNPGQGIPDTQYF. Full variable domain (missing parts from reference TRBV5-1 and TRBJ2-3): KAGVTQTPRYLIKTRGQQVTLSCSPISGHRSVSWYQQTPGQGLQFLFEYFSETQRNKGNFPGRFSGRQFSNSRSEMNVSTLELGDSALYLCASSNNPGQGIPDTQYFGPGTRLTVL.

J is TRBJ1-4 and V is TRBV18; TRBD1 is a possible D gene (6 bases). CDR1 is KGHSH and CDR2 is LQKENI in the germline V gene. This CDR3 has 14 amino acids. With 6 bases removed from V and 4 bases from J, the gap between germline ends came to 12 bases. The CDR3 region is CASSLGANNEKLFF. The CDR3 DNA is TGTGCCAGCTCTCTGGGGGCGAATAATGAAAAACTGTTTTTT.

The V and J genes are TRBV7-9 and TRBJ1-2; 8 bases map to TRBD1. The trim removed 5 bases at V and 3 bases at J, leaving 5 bases unmatched. The CDR3 runs 14 residues. The germline CDR1 and CDR2 sequences are SEHNR and FQNEAQ (reference sequence). CDR3 sequence (DNA): TGTGCCAGCAGCGTCGGACAGGGTGACTATGGCTACACCTTC. This sequence encodes CASSVGQGDYGYTF.

The chain couples TRBV7-9 to TRBJ2-1; 7 nucleotides match TRBD2. There are 17 residues in the CDR3. In germline, CDR1 is SEHNR, CDR2 FQNEAQ (reference sequence). V was pared by 5 bases and J by 0 bases, with 10 bases of the junction left unmatched. CDR3 nucleotide sequence: TGTGCCAGCAGCCCCCCGACTAGCTCCGGCTCCTACAATGAGCAGTTCTTC. It codes for CASSPPTSSGSYNEQFF.

The chain links TRBV30 to TRBJ1-6, with a possible D match to TRBD1 (5 bases). Germline CDR1 and CDR2: GTSNPN and SVGIG (reference sequence). CDR3 length equals 13 residues. Between the trimmed V and J ends, which lost 2 bases and 9 bases, there was a span of 11 bases. CDR3 protein: CAWSRGRRSPLHF. The CDR3 DNA follows: TGTGCCTGGAGTAGGGGTAGGCGTTCACCCCTCCACTTT.

As regards this clone: Sequence at one end of the junction differs from germline and may be a read error. The chain recombines TRBV4-1 with TRBJ1-5; D possibly corresponds to TRBD1 (6 bases). The germline V gene has CDR1 MGHRA and CDR2 YSYEKL. There are 15 residues in the CDR3. In DNA, the CDR3 is TGCGCCAGCAGCCAAGAACAGGGACAAAATCGGCCCCAGCATTTT. It translates to CASSQEQGQNRPQHF.

For this clone: The junction departs from the called germline gene at one end, perhaps through a read error. V is TRBV7-7 and J is TRBJ2-1, with a tentative D call TRBD2 (6 bases). CDR3 size: 14 residues. Germline CDR1 and CDR2: SSHAT and FNYEAQ (reference sequence). The CDR3 region is CASSLSGTFNEQFF. In nucleotides, the CDR3 is TGTGCTAGCAGCTTATCCGGGACTTTCAATGAGCAGTTCTTC.

The gene calls are TRBV4-1 and TRBJ2-7; 8 nucleotides align to TRBD2. J was trimmed by 4 bases and V by 0 bases; bases with no gene match: 11. CDR1 MGHRA and CDR2 YSYEKL come from the germline V gene. This CDR3 region has 17 residues. CDR3 DNA sequence: TGCGCCAGCAGCCAAGAAGTTATTACTAGCGGAGGTTACGAGCAGTACTTC. Protein sequence: CASSQEVITSGGYEQYF.

The V and J genes are TRBV19 and TRBJ2-2; no clear D. The V end was cut by 2 bases, the J end by 3 bases, with 7 bases between. The CDR3 is 14 amino acids. From germline, CDR1 is LNHDA and CDR2 SQIVND (reference sequence). The CDR3 sequence: CASSIPSDTGELFF. In DNA form, the CDR3 reads TGTGCCAGTAGTATACCCAGTGACACCGGGGAGCTGTTTTTT.

This chain uses TRBV25-1 with TRBJ1-3; D may be TRBD1 (5 bases). Germline CDR1 and CDR2: MGHDK and SYGVNS. CDR3 size: 14 residues. V was clipped by 3 bases and J by 0 bases, with 6 bases between them. The CDR3 DNA sequence: TGTGCCAGCAGTGACAGGGTCTCTGGAAACACCATATATTTT. Encoded protein: CASSDRVSGNTIYF.

By share, this clone ranks as medium-sized. This chain connects TRBV4-2 to TRBJ2-7; TRBD2 agrees at 9 bases. The germline V gene encodes CDR1 LGHNA and CDR2 YNFKEQ. There are 16 residues in the CDR3. J was trimmed by 2 bases and V by 0 bases; bases with no gene match: 5. In DNA form, the CDR3 reads TGTGCCAGCAGCCAAGAATTGACTAGCGGAACCTACGAGCAGTACTTC. Protein: CASSQELTSGTYEQYF.

The chain recombines TRBV3-1 (or the pseudogene TRBV3-2) with TRBJ2-7; D is possibly TRBD1 (5 bases). The germline gives CDR1 LGHDT, CDR2 YNNKEL (reference sequence). The ends were cut back, 3 bases at V and 3 bases at J, with 12 bases in the middle. The CDR3 has 14 residues. CDR3 protein: CASSQFRQSYEQYF. The CDR3 nucleotides read TGTGCCAGCAGCCAGTTCCGACAGAGCTACGAGCAGTACTTC.

The chain joins TRBV9 to TRBJ2-6; D might be TRBD2 (5 bases). There are 17 residues in the CDR3. The V gene's germline CDR1 is SGDLS and CDR2 YYNGEE. V lost 4 bases and J lost 0, with 14 bases in between. In DNA, the CDR3 is TGTGCCAGCAGCCCCAAGAGCGGAAACTCTGGGGCCAACGTCCTGACTTTC. As protein: CASSPKSGNSGANVLTF.

This clone occurred a few times. This chain connects TRBV7-2 to TRBJ2-5; a possible D gene is TRBD1 (6 bases). Germline CDR1 reads SGHTA; CDR2 reads FQGNSA. V lost 5 bases, J lost 5 bases, and 18 bases lay in between. The CDR3 contains 15 residues. The CDR3 loop reads CASSTTGPGDETQYF. The DNA of the CDR3 is TGTGCCAGCAGCACAACAGGGCCGGGCGATGAGACCCAGTACTTC.

CDR3 sequence reads: CASSIDPPTSGRNEQFF. In DNA, the CDR3 is TGTGCCAGTAGTATAGATCCCCCAACTAGCGGGAGAAATGAGCAGTTCTTC. The V and J genes are TRBV19 and TRBJ2-1; 11 nucleotides align to TRBD2. Germline loops: CDR1 LNHDA, CDR2 SQIVND (reference sequence). The V and J ends lost 0 bases and 7 bases, in that order; junction bases with no gene match: 8. This CDR3 spans 17 amino acids.

This chain connects TRBV5-1 to TRBJ1-1, with 7 bases fitting TRBD1. CDR3 length equals 15 residues. With 4 bases clipped from V and 1 base from J, the junction kept 7 bases outside the gene matches. Germline assignment: CDR1 SGHRS and CDR2 YFSETQ. CDR3 protein: CASSPLDRRNTEAFF. The CDR3 DNA follows: TGCGCCAGCAGCCCGTTGGACAGGAGGAACACTGAAGCTTTCTTT.

This sequence joins TRBV21-1 and TRBJ2-5; the table's D call of TRBD2 was not tested on the DNA. TRBV21-1 has pseudogene status. The CDR3 totals 14 residues. DNA for the CDR3: TGTGCCAGCAGCAAAGCTGAGGGTCGGGAGACCCAGTACTTC. This translates into CASSKAEGRETQYF.

The rearrangement links TRBV10-3 to TRBJ2-1, with 7 positions matching TRBD2. V lost 4 bases, J lost 7 bases, and 10 bases stayed unmatched. The CDR3 extends over 15 amino acids. Per the germline V gene, CDR1 is ENHRY and CDR2 is SYGVKD. Here the CDR3 DNA reads TGTGCCATCAGTGGACGCGGTGCTAGCGGAAATGAGCAGTTCTTC. Its protein product is CAISGRGASGNEQFF.

The J gene is TRBJ2-1, the V gene TRBV11-2; the match to TRBD2 covers 7 bases. Germline lookup yields CDR1 SGHAT and CDR2 FQNNGV. The CDR3 length is 15 residues. V dropped 4 bases and J dropped 2; count of bases not matched to a gene: 5. The CDR3, as DNA: TGTGCCAGCAGCTCGCCGGGACTAACCTACAATGAGCAGTTCTTC. Protein product: CASSSPGLTYNEQFF.

The chain combines TRBV3-1 (or the pseudogene TRBV3-2) with TRBJ1-1; 9 bases are a match to TRBD1. V lost 9 bases, J lost 1 base, and 3 bases stayed unmatched. The CDR3 extends over 13 amino acids. The germline CDR1 and CDR2 sequences are LGHDT and YNNKEL (reference sequence). The CDR3 nucleotides are TGTGCCAGTACAGGGGGCTCGAACACTGAAGCTTTCTTT. Translated: CASTGGSNTEAFF.

The chain combines TRBV6-2 or TRBV6-3 with TRBJ2-1; D is ambiguous. The CDR3 sequence is 13 residues long. V shed 3 bases and J shed 4 bases, with 7 bases lying between them. The germline gives CDR1 MNHEY, CDR2 SVGEGT. The CDR3 DNA is TGTGCCAGCAGTTATGACAAATACAATGAGCAGTTCTTC. Protein: CASSYDKYNEQFF.

The V call is TRBV29-1, the J call TRBJ2-7, with 7 bases matching TRBD2. This CDR3 contains 12 residues. The ends lost 3 bases at V and 5 bases at J; junction bases unmatched: 4. In germline, CDR1 is SQVTM, CDR2 ANQGSEA. CDR3 DNA sequence: TGCAGCGTTGAGTGGGGAGGGGACGAGCAGTACTTC. This encodes CSVEWGGDEQYF.

Turning to this clone: The junction and the germline gene differ at one end; a read error may be behind it. The rearrangement links TRBV6-5 to TRBJ2-7; 7 bases fit TRBD1. Germline CDR1 and CDR2: MNHEY and SVGAGI. The length of the CDR3 is 15 residues. CDR3 DNA: TGTGCCAGCAGTGACTCCGGGACAGTCTCCTACGAGCAGTACTTC. It yields the protein CASSDSGTVSYEQYF.

This clone has a handful of counts. This chain links TRBV12-3 or TRBV12-4 with TRBJ1-5; D not resolved. V shed 5 bases and J shed 0 bases, with 5 bases lying between them. The CDR3 loop spans 13 amino acids. CDR3 loop: CASSPHSNQPQHF. The CDR3, as DNA: TGTGCCAGCAGTCCCCATAGCAATCAGCCCCAGCATTTT.

The J gene is TRBJ1-5, the V gene TRBV6-6; D unclear. V lost 6 bases to trimming and J lost 4 bases, with 7 bases between them. CDR1 and CDR2 from the germline V gene are MNHNY and SVGAGI (reference sequence). This CDR3 contains 12 residues. The CDR3 sequence is CASSGWNQPQHF. CDR3 bases: TGTGCCAGCAGCGGTTGGAATCAGCCCCAGCATTTT.

This clone was seen only a few times. The chain links TRBV20-1 to TRBJ1-4, with TRBD1 matching over 8 bases. V was clipped by 3 bases and J by 8 bases; unmatched bases: 8. CDR1 is DFQATT, CDR2 SNEGSKA, per germline (reference sequence). This CDR3 has 14 residues. Here the CDR3 reads CSASPTGGGEKLFF. In nucleotides, the CDR3 is TGCAGTGCTAGTCCTACAGGGGGAGGGGAAAAACTGTTTTTT.

The chain has TRBV10-1 and TRBJ1-3; 9 bases fit TRBD1. CDR3 length equals 16 residues. V trimming: 8 bases; J trimming: 3 bases; junction bases outside the gene matches: 11. Per the germline V gene, CDR1 is WNHNN and CDR2 is SYGVQD (reference sequence). CDR3 nucleotide sequence: TGCGCCAGCCTAGTAGGGGGACAGGGAAATGGAAACACCATATATTTT. It yields the protein CASLVGGQGNGNTIYF.

The chain joins TRBV5-1 to TRBJ1-4; 7 positions match TRBD1. V gave up 0 bases and J gave up 5 bases; unmatched junction bases: 4. Germline V lookup: CDR1 SGHRS, CDR2 YFSETQ. The CDR3 spans 15 residues. The CDR3 DNA reads as TGCGCCAGCAGCTTGGAAGGGACAGCAAATGAAAAACTGTTTTTT. It is translated as CASSLEGTANEKLFF.

This chain links TRBV25-1 with TRBJ2-3; a possible D gene is TRBD1 (5 bases). Germline assignment: CDR1 MGHDK and CDR2 SYGVNS. The CDR3 is 15 amino acids. Trimming shortened V by 5 bases and J by 2 bases, and 14 bases separated the two germline ends. CDR3 coding DNA: TGTGCCAGCAGTATCCCACAGGACCTCACAGATACGCAGTATTTT. It is translated as CASSIPQDLTDTQYF.

V gene TRBV11-2 combines with J gene TRBJ1-1; 9 bases line up with TRBD1. In germline, CDR1 is SGHAT, CDR2 FQNNGV. The CDR3 has 15 amino acids. V was pared by 9 bases and J by 1 base, with 9 bases of the junction left unmatched. The CDR3 DNA follows: TGTGCCAGTACCAACAGGGGGCGCGGGAACACTGAAGCTTTCTTT. Translated: CASTNRGRGNTEAFF.